This TCR beta chain came from a study of PD-1 blockade in classical Hodgkin lymphoma. As for time point: cycle 4 day 1 (C4D1), after six to seven weeks of nivolumab. Every patient experienced relapse after autologous stem cell transplantation, and brentuximab vedotin exposure varied. Patients had relapsed/refractory classical Hodgkin lymphoma with complete response, partial response or progressive disease as best response. A word on this clone: Antigen: not known.

Findings and caveats of the study: Complete responders showed a baseline diversity that resembled the diversity of newly diagnosed patients. No one has yet defined what causes the repertoire differences, which may be disease activity or prior therapy. Only CD4+ TCR diversity, not CD8+, had risen significantly by C4D1.

With V trimmed by 0 bases and J by 2 bases, 2 bases remained unmatched. In germline, CDR1 is SGHRS, CDR2 YFSETQ. The CDR3 loop spans 15 amino acids. TCRdb's table, derived via immunoSEQ multiplex PCR, lists solely in-frame clones and lacks some. The sample has tens of thousands of clones; around 80% are singletons. The V and J genes are TRBV5-1 and TRBJ2-7; 10 bases fit TRBD2. The sample consisted of peripheral blood mononuclear cells (PBMCs), taken before the fourth cycle of nivolumab. The TCR originated in a human donor with classical Hodgkin lymphoma. This CDR3 is CASSLGTSGAYEQYF. The CDR3, as DNA: TGCGCCAGCAGCTTGGGGACTAGCGGTGCCTACGAGCAGTACTTC.